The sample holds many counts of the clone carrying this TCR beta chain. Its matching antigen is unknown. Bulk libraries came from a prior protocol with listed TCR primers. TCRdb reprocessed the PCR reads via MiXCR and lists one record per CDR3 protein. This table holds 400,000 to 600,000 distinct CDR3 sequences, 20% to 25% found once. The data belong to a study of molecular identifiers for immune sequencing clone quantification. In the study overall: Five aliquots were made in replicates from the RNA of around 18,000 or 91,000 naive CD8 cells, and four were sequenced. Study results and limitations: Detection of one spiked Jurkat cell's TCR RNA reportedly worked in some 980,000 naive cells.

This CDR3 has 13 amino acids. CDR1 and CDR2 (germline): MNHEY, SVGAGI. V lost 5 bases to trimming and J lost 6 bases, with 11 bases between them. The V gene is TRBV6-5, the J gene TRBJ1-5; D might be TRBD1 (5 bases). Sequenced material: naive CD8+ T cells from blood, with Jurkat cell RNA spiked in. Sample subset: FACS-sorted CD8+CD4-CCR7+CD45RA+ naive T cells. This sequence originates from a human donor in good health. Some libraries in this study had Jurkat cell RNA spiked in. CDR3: CASSPPGGQPQHF. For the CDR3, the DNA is TGTGCCAGCAGTCCCCCGGGGGGTCAGCCCCAGCATTTT.